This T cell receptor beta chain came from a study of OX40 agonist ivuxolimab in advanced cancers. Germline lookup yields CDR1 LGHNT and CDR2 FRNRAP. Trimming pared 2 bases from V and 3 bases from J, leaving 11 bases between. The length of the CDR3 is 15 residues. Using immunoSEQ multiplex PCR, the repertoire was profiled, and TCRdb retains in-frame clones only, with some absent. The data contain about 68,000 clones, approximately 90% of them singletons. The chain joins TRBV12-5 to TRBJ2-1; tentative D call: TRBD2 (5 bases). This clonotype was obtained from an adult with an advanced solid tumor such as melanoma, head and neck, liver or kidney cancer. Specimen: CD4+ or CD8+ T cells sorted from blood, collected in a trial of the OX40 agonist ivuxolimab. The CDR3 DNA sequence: TGTGCTAGTGGTTTGTCGCTAGCAGACTACAATGAGCAGTTCTTC. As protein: CASGLSLADYNEQFF.